Given below is one T cell receptor (beta chain) in context. This entry belongs to a study of monozygotic twins with inflammatory bowel disease. The germline V gene encodes CDR1 KGHDR and CDR2 SFDVKD. The CDR3 contains 14 residues. The RNA usage for each TCR library was about 3.5 ug of total RNA. Reprocessing the 5' RACE reads, TCRdb reports a single entry for every CDR3 protein and omits DNA. This specimen shows approximately 330,000 distinct CDR3 sequences; the ten leading clones hold roughly 2%. The genes are TRBV24-1 and TRBJ2-1; TCRdb picks TRBD2, but there is no DNA to check that call. The sequenced material came from blood. The sequence was collected from a human donor with ulcerative colitis or Crohn's disease, or a healthy co-twin of an affected twin (not recorded which). The CDR3 loop reads CATSAVAGYNEQFF.